A single sample is the source of the 18 T cell receptor beta chains below, sequenced in a study of blood T cell repertoires in COVID-19. Profiling relied on immunoSEQ multiplex PCR, and the TCRdb table lists in-frame clones only, not all of them. Of about 180,000 clones listed, approximately 90% are singletons. The material sequenced was peripheral blood. Receptors were obtained from a woman between 50 and 59 years old with acute or convalescent COVID-19.

This chain joins TRBV7-2 and TRBJ1-2, with TRBD1 matching 9 bases. The CDR3 spans 18 residues. The germline V gene encodes CDR1 SGHTA and CDR2 FQGNSA. Trimming at V came to 1 base and at J to 8 bases, leaving 17 bases not matched to a gene. DNA for the CDR3: TGTGCCAGCAGCTTAGGCCCGCTGTGGGGACAGGGCTTAGAAGGCTACACCTTC. Protein: CASSLGPLWGQGLEGYTF.

The chain joins TRBV5-1 to TRBJ2-1; 7 bases line up with TRBD1. Per germline, CDR1 SGHRS and CDR2 YFSETQ. The junction had 3 bases not matched to a gene; V was cut back by 0 bases and J by 3 bases. The CDR3 loop spans 15 amino acids. The CDR3 sequence: CASSLGDRDYNEQFF. As DNA, the CDR3 is TGCGCCAGCAGCTTGGGGGACAGAGACTACAATGAGCAGTTCTTC.

A remark on this clone: At one boundary the junction diverges from the germline segment, which might be a read error. This chain joins TRBV7-9 and TRBJ2-7; TRBD2 matches at 8 bases. This CDR3 comprises 18 residues. CDR1 is SEHNR and CDR2 is FQNEAQ in the germline V gene (reference sequence). CDR3 in DNA: TGTGCCAGCAGCGCTTCCCCTCGGCGGAGCGGGAGCTCCCACGAGCAGTACTTC. Protein product: CASSASPRRSGSSHEQYF. Together with reference TRBV7-9 and TRBJ2-7, the CDR3 gives the full variable domain: DTGVSQNPRHKITKRGQNVTFRCDPISEHNRLYWYRQTLGQGPEFLTYFQNEAQLEKSRLLSDRFSAERPKGSFSTLEIQRTEQGDSAMYLCASSASPRRSGSSHEQYFGPGTRLTVT.

The count of this clone is one. This chain uses TRBV7-8 with TRBJ2-7, with D possibly being TRBD2 (5 bases). CDR1 is SGHVS, CDR2 FQNEAQ, per germline. V dropped 1 base and J dropped 4 bases, with 8 bases sitting between them. The CDR3 contains 13 residues. The CDR3 DNA reads TGTGCCAGCAGCTTAGGAGGGAATTACGAGCAGTACTTC. Amino acid sequence: CASSLGGNYEQYF.

The V gene is TRBV3-1 (or the pseudogene TRBV3-2), the J gene TRBJ2-1; 9 positions agree with TRBD2. The V gene's germline CDR1 is LGHDT and CDR2 YNNKEL (reference sequence). Trimming at V came to 0 bases and at J to 2 bases, leaving 2 bases not matched to a gene. The CDR3 has 16 amino acids. CDR3 in amino acids: CASSQERGGPYNEQFF. The CDR3, as DNA: TGTGCCAGCAGCCAAGAGCGGGGGGGGCCCTACAATGAGCAGTTCTTC.

This chain uses TRBV19 with TRBJ1-4; 7 bases align to TRBD1. The junction had 10 bases not matched to a gene; V was cut back by 5 bases and J by 7 bases. The CDR3 loop spans 15 amino acids. From germline, CDR1 is LNHDA and CDR2 SQIVND (reference sequence). As DNA, the CDR3 is TGTGCCAGTAGTGTAACAGGGGCCGGCGGTGAAAAACTGTTTTTT. Translating gives CASSVTGAGGEKLFF.

This chain links TRBV11-3 with TRBJ2-5; a weak D match, TRBD2 (6 bases). This CDR3 region has 15 residues. Per the germline V gene, CDR1 is SGHNT and CDR2 is YENEEA. V was pared by 5 bases and J by 4 bases, with 17 bases between. CDR3 nucleotides: TGTGCCAGCAGCCTTGGAGGGTGGGGCGGAGAGACCCAGTACTTC. Encoded protein: CASSLGGWGGETQYF.

The V gene is TRBV18, the J gene TRBJ2-1; maybe TRBD2 (6 bases). With 4 bases removed from V and 2 bases from J, the gap between germline ends came to 9 bases. This CDR3 region has 14 residues. Per germline, CDR1 KGHSH and CDR2 LQKENI. The CDR3 nucleotides read TGTGCCAGCTCACTGGCTAGCGCCTACAATGAGCAGTTCTTC. Its translation is CASSLASAYNEQFF.

The J gene is TRBJ2-7, the V gene TRBV7-9, with 12 nucleotides matching TRBD2. Trimming took 2 bases from V and 7 from J; bases not matched to a gene: 9. This CDR3 spans 16 amino acids. CDR1 and CDR2 (germline): SEHNR, FQNEAQ (reference sequence). As DNA, the CDR3 is TGTGCCAGCAGCTTATTCTCTAGCGGGAGGGCCAGGGAGCAGTACTTC. It specifies CASSLFSSGRAREQYF.

This clone showed up just once. This chain connects TRBV18 to TRBJ1-2; 12 nucleotides match TRBD1. The CDR3 has 16 residues. Germline V lookup: CDR1 KGHSH, CDR2 LQKENI. V shed 5 bases, J shed 4 bases, and the junction held 8 bases outside the gene matches. CDR3 in amino acids: CASSYEGTGGGYGYTF. Written as DNA, the CDR3 is TGTGCCAGCTCATACGAGGGGACAGGGGGCGGCTATGGCTACACCTTC.

The V gene is TRBV6-5, the J gene TRBJ1-4; D is perhaps TRBD1 (6 bases). Deletions cut 4 bases from V and 3 bases from J, with 12 bases between. Germline V gene data show CDR1 as MNHEY and CDR2 as SVGAGI. This CDR3 has 15 residues. The CDR3 is CASSLQGASNEKLFF. CDR3 DNA: TGTGCCAGCAGTTTACAGGGCGCTTCTAATGAAAAACTGTTTTTT.

This chain uses TRBV11-2 with TRBJ1-2; possible D gene TRBD1, 6 bases. Between the trimmed V and J ends, which lost 8 bases and 6 bases, there was a span of 22 bases. The CDR3 loop spans 15 amino acids. The germline gives CDR1 SGHAT, CDR2 FQNNGV. CDR3 sequence (DNA): TGTGCCAGCCGTTCAGGGGTTTACGCGGATGATGGCTACACCTTC. It codes for CASRSGVYADDGYTF.

With respect to this clone: Other DNA sequences of this sample code for an identical CDR3. The chain carries TRBV7-2 and TRBJ2-3; possibly TRBD1 for D (5 bases). The germline V gene has CDR1 SGHTA and CDR2 FQGNSA. V lost 1 base to trimming and J lost 3 bases, with 11 bases between them. The length of the CDR3 is 15 residues. For the CDR3, the DNA is TGTGCCAGCAGCTTAGAAGGGGTGGGGACAGATACGCAGTATTTT. Amino acids: CASSLEGVGTDTQYF.

The chain joins TRBV15 to TRBJ2-4, with TRBD2 matching 9 bases. This CDR3 spans 17 amino acids. CDR1 is LNHNV, CDR2 YYDKDF, per germline (reference sequence). V shed 6 bases, J shed 3 bases, and the junction held 12 bases outside the gene matches. In DNA, the CDR3 is TGTGCCACCAGTCCAGTGGTAGCTAGCGGGGTCAAAAACATTCAGTACTTC. The encoded protein is CATSPVVASGVKNIQYF.

The rearrangement uses TRBV19 and TRBJ1-2; TRBD1 matches 7 bases. CDR1 LNHDA and CDR2 SQIVND come from the germline V gene (reference sequence). J gave up 1 base and V 7 bases, and 9 bases lay outside the gene matches. The CDR3 is made up of 15 amino acids. CDR3: CASTPRTGFNYGYTF. The CDR3, as DNA: TGTGCCAGTACCCCTCGGACAGGATTTAACTATGGCTACACCTTC. The full variable domain, in which reference TRBV19 and TRBJ1-2 provide the parts outside the CDR3, is DGGITQSPKYLFRKEGQNVTLSCEQNLNHDAMYWYRQDPGQGLRLIYYSQIVNDFQKGDIAEGYSVSREKKESFPLTVTSAQKNPTAFYLCASTPRTGFNYGYTFGSGTRLTVV.

The chain is built from TRBV11-2 and TRBJ1-4; D remains unclear. This CDR3 is built from 15 residues. V lost 6 bases and J lost 8, with 19 bases in between. Germline V gene lookup returns CDR1 SGHAT and CDR2 FQNNGV. The CDR3 loop reads CASRLNISPREKLFF. The CDR3 DNA reads TGTGCCAGCAGATTAAATATATCCCCGAGGGAAAAACTGTTTTTT.

The chain recombines TRBV9 with TRBJ2-1; D is perhaps TRBD2 (6 bases). The CDR3 spans 18 residues. The germline CDR1 and CDR2 sequences are SGDLS and YYNGEE. Between the trimmed V and J ends, which lost 4 bases and 8 bases, there was a span of 28 bases. CDR3 nucleotides: TGTGCCAGCAGCCCTCCCCCCACTACGCGGGGATTGAGGGATGAGCAGTTCTTC. It codes for CASSPPPTTRGLRDEQFF.

The rearrangement links TRBV18 to TRBJ1-5; 8 bases match TRBD1. CDR3 size: 16 residues. Unmatched junction bases numbered 3, after V lost 2 bases and J lost 0 bases. Germline V CDR1 and CDR2: KGHSH, LQKENI. CDR3 loop: CASSPRGQASNQPQHF. The CDR3 DNA is TGTGCCAGCTCACCAAGGGGACAGGCTAGCAATCAGCCCCAGCATTTT.